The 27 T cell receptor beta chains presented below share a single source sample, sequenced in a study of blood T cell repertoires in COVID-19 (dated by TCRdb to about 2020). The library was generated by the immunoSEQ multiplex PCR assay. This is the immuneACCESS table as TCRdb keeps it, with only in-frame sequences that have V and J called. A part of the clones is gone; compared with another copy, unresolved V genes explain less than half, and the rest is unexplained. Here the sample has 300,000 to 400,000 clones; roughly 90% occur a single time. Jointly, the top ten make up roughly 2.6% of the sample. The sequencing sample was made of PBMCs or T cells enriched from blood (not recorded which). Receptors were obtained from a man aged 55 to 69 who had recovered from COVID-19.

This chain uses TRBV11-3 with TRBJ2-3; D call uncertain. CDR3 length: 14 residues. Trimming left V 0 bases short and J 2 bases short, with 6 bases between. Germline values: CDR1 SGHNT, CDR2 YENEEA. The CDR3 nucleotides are TGTGCCAGCAGCTTAGACAGGTACACAGATACGCAGTATTTT. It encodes CASSLDRYTDTQYF.

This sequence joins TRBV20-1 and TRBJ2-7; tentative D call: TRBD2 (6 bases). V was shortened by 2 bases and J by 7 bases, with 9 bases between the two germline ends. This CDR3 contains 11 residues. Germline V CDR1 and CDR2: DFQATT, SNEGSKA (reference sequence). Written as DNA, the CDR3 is TGCAGTGCTAGAAATAGCGGTGAGCAGTACTTC. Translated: CSARNSGEQYF.

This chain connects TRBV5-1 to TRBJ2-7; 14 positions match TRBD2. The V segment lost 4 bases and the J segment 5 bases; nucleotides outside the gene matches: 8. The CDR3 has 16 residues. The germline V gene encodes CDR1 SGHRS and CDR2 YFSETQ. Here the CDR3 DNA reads TGCGCCAGCAGCCTACCCGGGACTAGCGGGGGTCACGAGCAGTACTTC. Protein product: CASSLPGTSGGHEQYF.

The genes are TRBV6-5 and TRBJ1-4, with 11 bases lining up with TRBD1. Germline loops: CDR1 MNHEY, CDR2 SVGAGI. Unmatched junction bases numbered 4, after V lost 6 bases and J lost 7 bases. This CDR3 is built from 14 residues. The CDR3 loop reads CASRLDRGREKLFF. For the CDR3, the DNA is TGTGCCAGCAGATTGGACAGGGGGCGTGAAAAACTGTTTTTT.

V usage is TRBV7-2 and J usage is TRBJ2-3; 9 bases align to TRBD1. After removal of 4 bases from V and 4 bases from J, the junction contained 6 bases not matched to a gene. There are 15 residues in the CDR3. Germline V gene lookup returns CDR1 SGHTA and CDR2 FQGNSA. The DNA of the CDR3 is TGTGCCAGCAGCTCCCGGACAGGGGTGGCAGATACGCAGTATTTT. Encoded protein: CASSSRTGVADTQYF. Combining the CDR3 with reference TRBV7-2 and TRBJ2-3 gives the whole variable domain GAGVSQSPSNKVTEKGKDVELRCDPISGHTALYWYRQSLGQGLEFLIYFQGNSAPDKSGLPSDRFSAERTGGSVSTLTIQRTQQEDSAVYLCASSSRTGVADTQYFGPGTRLTVL.

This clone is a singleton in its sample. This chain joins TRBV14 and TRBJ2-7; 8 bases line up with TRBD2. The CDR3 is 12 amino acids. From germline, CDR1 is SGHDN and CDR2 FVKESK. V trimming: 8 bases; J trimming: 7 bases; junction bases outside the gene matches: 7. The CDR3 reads CASGPRGGEQYF. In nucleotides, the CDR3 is TGTGCCAGCGGTCCTCGGGGGGGGGAGCAGTACTTC. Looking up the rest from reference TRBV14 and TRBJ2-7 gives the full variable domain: EAGVTQFPSHSVIEKGQTVTLRCDPISGHDNLYWYRRVMGKEIKFLLHFVKESKQDESGMPNNRFLAERTGGTYSTLKVQPAELEDSGVYFCASGPRGGEQYFGPGTRLTVT.

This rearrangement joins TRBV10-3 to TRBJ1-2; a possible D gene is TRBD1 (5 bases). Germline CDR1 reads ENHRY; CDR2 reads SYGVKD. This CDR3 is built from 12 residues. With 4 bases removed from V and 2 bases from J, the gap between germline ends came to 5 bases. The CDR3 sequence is CAISAGNYGYTF. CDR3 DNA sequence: TGTGCCATCAGTGCAGGGAACTATGGCTACACCTTC.

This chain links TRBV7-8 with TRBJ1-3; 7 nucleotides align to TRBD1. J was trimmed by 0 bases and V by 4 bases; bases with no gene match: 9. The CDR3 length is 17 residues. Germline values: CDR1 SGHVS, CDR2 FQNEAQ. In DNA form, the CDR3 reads TGTGCCAGCAGCTACGACAGGGAGCCCGCCTCTGGAAACACCATATATTTT. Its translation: CASSYDREPASGNTIYF.

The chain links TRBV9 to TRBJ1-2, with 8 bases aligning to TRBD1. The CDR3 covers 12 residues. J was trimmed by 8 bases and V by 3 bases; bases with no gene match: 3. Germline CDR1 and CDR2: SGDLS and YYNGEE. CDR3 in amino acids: CASSGTGSGYTF. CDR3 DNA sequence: TGTGCCAGCAGCGGGACAGGGAGCGGCTACACCTTC. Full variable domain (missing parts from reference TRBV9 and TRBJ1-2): DSGVTQTPKHLITATGQRVTLRCSPRSGDLSVYWYQQSLDQGLQFLIQYYNGEERAKGNILERFSAQQFPDLHSELNLSSLELGDSALYFCASSGTGSGYTFGSGTRLTVV.

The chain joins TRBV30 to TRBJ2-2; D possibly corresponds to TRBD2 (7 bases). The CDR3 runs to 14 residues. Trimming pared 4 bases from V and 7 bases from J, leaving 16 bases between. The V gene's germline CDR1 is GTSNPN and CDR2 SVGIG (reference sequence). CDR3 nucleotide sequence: TGTGCCTGGAAGTCTGGGGGGGCGGTCGGGGAGCTGTTTTTT. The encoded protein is CAWKSGGAVGELFF.

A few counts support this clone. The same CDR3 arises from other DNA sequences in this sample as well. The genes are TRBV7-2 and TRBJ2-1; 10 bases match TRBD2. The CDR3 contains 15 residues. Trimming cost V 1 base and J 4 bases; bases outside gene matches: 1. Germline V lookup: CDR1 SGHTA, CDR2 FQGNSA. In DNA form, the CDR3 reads TGTGCCAGCAGCTTAGTAGCGGGGGGATACAATGAGCAGTTCTTC. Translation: CASSLVAGGYNEQFF.

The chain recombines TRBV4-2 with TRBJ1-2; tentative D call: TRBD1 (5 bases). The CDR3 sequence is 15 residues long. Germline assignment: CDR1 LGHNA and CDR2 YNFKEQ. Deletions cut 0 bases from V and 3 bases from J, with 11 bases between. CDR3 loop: CASSQDPTDYYGYTF. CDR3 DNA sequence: TGTGCCAGCAGCCAAGATCCGACAGATTACTATGGCTACACCTTC.

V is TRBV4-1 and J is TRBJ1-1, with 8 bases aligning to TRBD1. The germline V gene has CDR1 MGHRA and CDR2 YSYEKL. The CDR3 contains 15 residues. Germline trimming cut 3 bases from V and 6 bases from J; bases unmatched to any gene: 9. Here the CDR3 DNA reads TGCGCCAGCAGCCAGAACGGACAGGGCGACGCTGAAGCTTTCTTT. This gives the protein CASSQNGQGDAEAFF.

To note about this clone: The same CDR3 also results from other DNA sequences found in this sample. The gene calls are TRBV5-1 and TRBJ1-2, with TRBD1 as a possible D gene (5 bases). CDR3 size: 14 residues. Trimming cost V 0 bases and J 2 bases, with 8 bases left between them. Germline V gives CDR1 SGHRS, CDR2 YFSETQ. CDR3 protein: CASSLADSNYGYTF. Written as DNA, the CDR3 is TGCGCCAGCAGCTTGGCCGACAGCAACTATGGCTACACCTTC. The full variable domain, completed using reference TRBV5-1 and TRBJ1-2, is KAGVTQTPRYLIKTRGQQVTLSCSPISGHRSVSWYQQTPGQGLQFLFEYFSETQRNKGNFPGRFSGRQFSNSRSEMNVSTLELGDSALYLCASSLADSNYGYTFGSGTRLTVV.

The CDR3 DNA reads TGCGCCAGCAGCTTCTCGACATACTCGAACACTGAAGCTTTCTTT. Protein sequence: CASSFSTYSNTEAFF. The V and J genes are TRBV5-1 and TRBJ1-1; the D is unclear. The CDR3 spans 15 residues. Germline CDR1 SGHRS, CDR2 YFSETQ. V gave up 2 bases and J gave up 1 base, with 12 bases separating them.

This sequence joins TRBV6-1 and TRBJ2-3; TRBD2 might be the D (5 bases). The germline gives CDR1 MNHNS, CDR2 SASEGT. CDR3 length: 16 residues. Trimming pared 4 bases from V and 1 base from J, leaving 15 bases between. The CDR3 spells CASSASRASRTDTQYF. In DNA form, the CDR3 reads TGTGCCAGCAGTGCCAGCCGGGCTAGCCGCACAGATACGCAGTATTTT.

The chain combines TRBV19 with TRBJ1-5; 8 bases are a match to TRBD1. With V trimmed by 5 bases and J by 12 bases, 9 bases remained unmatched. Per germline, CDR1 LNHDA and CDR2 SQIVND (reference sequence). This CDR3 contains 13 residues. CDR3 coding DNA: TGTGCCAGTAGTGACGTACAGGGGGGGCGCCAGCATTTT. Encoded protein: CASSDVQGGRQHF.

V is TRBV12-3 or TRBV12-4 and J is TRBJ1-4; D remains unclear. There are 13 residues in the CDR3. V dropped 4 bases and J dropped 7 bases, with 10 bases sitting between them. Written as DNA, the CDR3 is TGTGCCAGCAGTTCCCTCGGGAGTGAAAAACTGTTTTTT. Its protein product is CASSSLGSEKLFF.

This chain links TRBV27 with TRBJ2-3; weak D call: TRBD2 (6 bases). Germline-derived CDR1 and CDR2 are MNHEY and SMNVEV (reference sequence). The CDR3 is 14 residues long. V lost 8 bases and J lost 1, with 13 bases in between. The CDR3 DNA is TGTGCCAGCGGCTCTGGCGGGGGCACAGATACGCAGTATTTT. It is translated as CASGSGGGTDTQYF.

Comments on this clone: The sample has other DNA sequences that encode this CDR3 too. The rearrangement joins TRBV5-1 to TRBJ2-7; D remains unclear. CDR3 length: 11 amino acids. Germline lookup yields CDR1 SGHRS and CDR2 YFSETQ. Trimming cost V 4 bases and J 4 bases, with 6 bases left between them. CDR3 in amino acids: CASSPGYEQYF. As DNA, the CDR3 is TGCGCCAGCAGCCCCGGGTACGAGCAGTACTTC.

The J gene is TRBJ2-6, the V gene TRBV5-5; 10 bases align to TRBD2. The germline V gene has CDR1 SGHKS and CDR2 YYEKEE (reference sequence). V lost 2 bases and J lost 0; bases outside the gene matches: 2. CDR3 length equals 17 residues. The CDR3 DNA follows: TGTGCCAGCAGCTTCCTAGCGGGAGTCTCTGGGGCCAACGTCCTGACTTTC. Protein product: CASSFLAGVSGANVLTF.

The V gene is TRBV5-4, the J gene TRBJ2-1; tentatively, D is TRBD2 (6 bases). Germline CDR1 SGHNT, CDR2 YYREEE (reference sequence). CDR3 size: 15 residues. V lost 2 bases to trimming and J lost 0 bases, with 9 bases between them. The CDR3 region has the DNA TGTGCCAGCAGCTTCCTAGCGACCTCCTACAATGAGCAGTTCTTC. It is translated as CASSFLATSYNEQFF.

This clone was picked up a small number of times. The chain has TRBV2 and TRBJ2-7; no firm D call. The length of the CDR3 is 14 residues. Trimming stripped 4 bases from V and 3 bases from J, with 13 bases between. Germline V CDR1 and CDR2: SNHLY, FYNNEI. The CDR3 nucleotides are TGTGCCAGCAGTGTTGCCAGGCAATACTACGAGCAGTACTTC. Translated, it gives CASSVARQYYEQYF. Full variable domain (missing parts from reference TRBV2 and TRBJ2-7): EPEVTQTPSHQVTQMGQEVILRCVPISNHLYFYWYRQILGQKVEFLVSFYNNEISEKSEIFDDQFSVERPDGSNFTLKIRSTKLEDSAMYFCASSVARQYYEQYFGPGTRLTVT.

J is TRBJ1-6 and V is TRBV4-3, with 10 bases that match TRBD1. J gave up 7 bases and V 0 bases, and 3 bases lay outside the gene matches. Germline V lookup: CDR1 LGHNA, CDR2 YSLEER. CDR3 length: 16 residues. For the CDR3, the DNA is TGCGCCAGCAGCCAAGACCCGACAGGGGGCAATTCACCCCTCCACTTT. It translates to CASSQDPTGGNSPLHF.

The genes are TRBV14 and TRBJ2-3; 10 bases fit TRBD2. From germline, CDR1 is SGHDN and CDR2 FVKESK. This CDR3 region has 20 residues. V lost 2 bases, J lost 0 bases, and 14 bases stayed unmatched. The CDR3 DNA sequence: TGTGCCAGCAGCCAATTCCCAGGACTAGCGGTAATCACTAGCACAGATACGCAGTATTTT. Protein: CASSQFPGLAVITSTDTQYF.

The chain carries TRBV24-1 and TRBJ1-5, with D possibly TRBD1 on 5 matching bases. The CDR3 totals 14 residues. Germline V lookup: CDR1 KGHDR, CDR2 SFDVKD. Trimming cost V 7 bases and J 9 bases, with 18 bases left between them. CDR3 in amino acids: CATSDGTGSLPQHF. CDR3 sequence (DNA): TGTGCCACCAGCGACGGCACAGGTAGTTTGCCCCAGCATTTT.

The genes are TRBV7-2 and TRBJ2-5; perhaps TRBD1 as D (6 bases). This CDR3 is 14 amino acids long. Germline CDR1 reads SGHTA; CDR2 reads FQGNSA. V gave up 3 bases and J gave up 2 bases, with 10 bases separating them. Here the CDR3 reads CASSFWGPQETQYF. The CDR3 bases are TGTGCCAGCAGCTTTTGGGGGCCGCAAGAGACCCAGTACTTC.